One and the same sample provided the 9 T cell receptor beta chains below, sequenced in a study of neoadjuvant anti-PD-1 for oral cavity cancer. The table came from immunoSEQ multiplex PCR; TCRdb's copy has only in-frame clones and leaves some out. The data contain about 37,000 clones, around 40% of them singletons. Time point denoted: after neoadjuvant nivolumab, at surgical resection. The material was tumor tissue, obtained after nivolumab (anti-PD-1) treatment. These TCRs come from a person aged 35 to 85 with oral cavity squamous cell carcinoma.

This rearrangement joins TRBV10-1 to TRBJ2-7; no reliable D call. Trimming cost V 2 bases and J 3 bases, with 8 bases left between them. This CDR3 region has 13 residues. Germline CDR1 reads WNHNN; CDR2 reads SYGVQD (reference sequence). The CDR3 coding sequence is TGCGCCAGCAGTGAGAGACCGAACTACGAGCAGTACTTC. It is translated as CASSERPNYEQYF.

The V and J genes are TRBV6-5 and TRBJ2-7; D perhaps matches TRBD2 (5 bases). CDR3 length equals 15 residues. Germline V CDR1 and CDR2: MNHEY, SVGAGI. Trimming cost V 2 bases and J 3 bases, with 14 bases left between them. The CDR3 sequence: CASSYRLAPFYEQYF. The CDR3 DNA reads TGTGCCAGCAGTTACCGGCTAGCACCATTCTACGAGCAGTACTTC.

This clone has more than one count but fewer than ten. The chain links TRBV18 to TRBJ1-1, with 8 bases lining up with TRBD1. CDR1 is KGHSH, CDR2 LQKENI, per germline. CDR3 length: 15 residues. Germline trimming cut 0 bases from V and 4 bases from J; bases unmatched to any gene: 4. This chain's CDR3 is CASSPPDRAATEAFF. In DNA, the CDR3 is TGTGCCAGCTCACCACCGGACAGGGCGGCCACTGAAGCTTTCTTT.

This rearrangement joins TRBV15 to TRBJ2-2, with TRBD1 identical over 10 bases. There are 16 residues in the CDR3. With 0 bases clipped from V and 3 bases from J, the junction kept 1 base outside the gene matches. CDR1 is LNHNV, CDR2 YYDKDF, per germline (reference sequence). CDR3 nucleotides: TGTGCCACCAGCAGAGATGGGACAGGGGACACCGGGGAGCTGTTTTTT. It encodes CATSRDGTGDTGELFF.

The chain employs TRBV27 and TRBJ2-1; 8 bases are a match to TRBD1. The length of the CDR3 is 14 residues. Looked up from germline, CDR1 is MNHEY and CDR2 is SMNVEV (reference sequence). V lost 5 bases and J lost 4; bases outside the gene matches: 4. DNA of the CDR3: TGTGCCAGCAGTCCGGGACAGGTATACAATGAGCAGTTCTTC. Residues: CASSPGQVYNEQFF.

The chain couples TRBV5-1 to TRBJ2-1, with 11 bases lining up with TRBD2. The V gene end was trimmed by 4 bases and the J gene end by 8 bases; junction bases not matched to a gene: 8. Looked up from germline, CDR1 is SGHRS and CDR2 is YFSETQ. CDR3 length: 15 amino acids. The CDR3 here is CASSQSSGGPYEQFF. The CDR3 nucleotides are TGCGCCAGCAGCCAATCTAGCGGGGGGCCCTATGAGCAGTTCTTC.

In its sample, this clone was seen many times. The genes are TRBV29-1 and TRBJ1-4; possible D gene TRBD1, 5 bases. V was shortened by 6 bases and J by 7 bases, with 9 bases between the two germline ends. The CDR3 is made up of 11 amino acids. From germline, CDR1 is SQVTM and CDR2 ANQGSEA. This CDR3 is CSVPQGEKLFF. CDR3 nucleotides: TGCAGCGTCCCCCAGGGTGAAAAACTGTTTTTT.

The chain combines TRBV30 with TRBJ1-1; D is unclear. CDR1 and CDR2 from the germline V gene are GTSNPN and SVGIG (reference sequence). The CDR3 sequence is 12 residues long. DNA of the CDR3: TGTACGGGTTCCAGTCTCAACACTGAAGCTTTCTTT. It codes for CTGSSLNTEAFF.

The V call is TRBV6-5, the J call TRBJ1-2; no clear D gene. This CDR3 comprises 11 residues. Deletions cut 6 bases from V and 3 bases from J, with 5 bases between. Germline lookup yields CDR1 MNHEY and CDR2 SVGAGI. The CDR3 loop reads CASRRDYGYTF. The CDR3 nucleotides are TGTGCCAGCAGGCGTGACTATGGCTACACCTTC.